Listed below are T cell receptor beta chains from one sample, sequenced in a study of T cell changes during pregnancy in multiple sclerosis. The repertoire was sequenced with immunoSEQ multiplex PCR; TCRdb's copy has only in-frame clones and lacks some. The table records 50,000 to 65,000 clones, around 93% of them present only once. The specimen comprised CD8+ T cells from peripheral blood mononuclear cells, sampled in the second trimester of pregnancy. Receptors were obtained from a female donor with multiple sclerosis, enrolled in a pregnancy study. The CDR3 runs from the conserved cysteine through the conserved F or W. Fields, in order: J gene, V gene, D gene, clone size, CDR3 protein, CDR3 DNA. The D gene is left open where the match is weak. The size entry is marked missing in some rows and otherwise reads once, few, many or a size class.

>TRBJ2-7|TRBV7-9|-|-
CASSLGGGEQYF
TGTGCCAGCAGCCTAGGAGGGGGCGAGCAGTACTTC
>TRBJ1-2|TRBV7-9|-|-
CASSWGPGGGYTF
TGTGCCAGCAGCTGGGGGCCTGGGGGTGGCTACACCTTC
>TRBJ2-1|TRBV27|-|-
CASSLTGHPYNEQFF
TGTGCCAGCAGTTTAACAGGCCACCCCTACAATGAGCAGTTCTTC
>TRBJ1-2|TRBV5-4|TRBD1|once
CASSLGGQGQGNYGYTF
TGTGCCAGCAGCTTGGGTGGCCAGGGACAGGGGAACTATGGCTACACCTTC
>TRBJ1-2|TRBV27|TRBD1|-
CASSGQGASGYTF
TGTGCCAGCAGCGGACAGGGGGCAAGTGGCTACACCTTC
>TRBJ2-1|TRBV7-8|TRBD2|once
CASSLVTSAIINNEQFF
TGTGCCAGCAGCTTAGTAACTAGCGCCATTATCAACAATGAGCAGTTCTTC
>TRBJ2-2|TRBV7-9|-|-
CASSFSGDPTGELFF
TGTGCCAGCAGCTTTAGCGGCGACCCCACCGGGGAGCTGTTTTTT
>TRBJ2-7|TRBV27|TRBD2|-
CASSLSGTSGIYEQYF
TGTGCCAGCAGTTTATCGGGTACTAGCGGGATATACGAGCAGTACTTC
>TRBJ2-7|TRBV28|-|-
CASSTDRSSYEQYF
TGTGCCAGCAGTACAGACAGGAGCTCCTACGAGCAGTACTTC
>TRBJ2-1|TRBV10-3|-|-
CAIANYNNEQFF
TGTGCCATAGCGAACTACAACAATGAGCAGTTCTTC
>TRBJ1-1|TRBV6-5|-|-
CASTYEGGAFF
TGTGCCAGCACCTACGAAGGAGGAGCTTTCTTT
>TRBJ1-4|TRBV7-9|TRBD1|-
CASSFGRGQGALWEKLFF
TGTGCCAGCAGCTTCGGGCGCGGACAGGGGGCCCTTTGGGAAAAACTGTTTTTT
>TRBJ1-2|TRBV19|-|-
CASSLGDWGRNYGYTF
TGTGCCAGTAGTCTCGGGGATTGGGGGCGCAACTATGGCTACACCTTC
>TRBJ2-5|TRBV30|-|-
CAWMGSQETQYF
TGTGCCTGGATGGGCAGCCAAGAGACCCAGTACTTC
>TRBJ2-5|TRBV19|-|-
CASSIARQETQYF
TGTGCCAGTAGTATAGCTCGGCAAGAGACCCAGTACTTC
>TRBJ2-2|TRBV5-1|-|once
CASSPEIPTGELFF
TGCGCCAGCAGCCCGGAGATACCCACCGGGGAGCTGTTTTTT
>TRBJ1-5|TRBV6-1|TRBD1|-
CASSTGTGANQPQHF
TGTGCCAGCAGTACCGGGACAGGCGCCAATCAGCCCCAGCATTTT
>TRBJ2-7|TRBV6-6|TRBD1|few
CASRDRASYEQYF
TGTGCCAGCAGGGACAGGGCCTCCTACGAGCAGTACTTC
>TRBJ1-1|TRBV15|-|-
CATSRDPGVTNTEAFF
TGTGCCACCAGCAGAGATCCGGGGGTAACAAACACTGAAGCTTTCTTT
>TRBJ1-1|TRBV19|-|-
CASSMGGSTEAFF
TGTGCCAGTAGTATGGGGGGTAGCACTGAAGCTTTCTTT
>TRBJ2-1|TRBV7-9|-|-
CASSPAQGPSYNEQFF
TGTGCCAGCAGCCCCGCCCAGGGCCCCTCCTACAATGAGCAGTTCTTC
>TRBJ2-1|TRBV7-9|-|-
CASSSPSTAPSSYNEQFF
TGTGCCAGCAGCTCACCCTCGACAGCGCCAAGCTCCTACAATGAGCAGTTCTTC
>TRBJ2-7|TRBV28|TRBD2|-
CASRGTSLLSYEQYF
TGTGCCAGCAGGGGGACTAGTCTACTCTCCTACGAGCAGTACTTC
>TRBJ2-7|TRBV27|-|-
CASSPLNLAYEQYF
TGTGCCAGCAGTCCCCTAAACCTCGCCTACGAGCAGTACTTC
>TRBJ2-4|TRBV7-9|-|-
CASLGEGKNIQYF
TGTGCCAGCCTGGGAGAGGGCAAAAACATTCAGTACTTC
>TRBJ2-1|TRBV30|-|-
CAWSPGGNEQFF
TGTGCCTGGAGTCCCGGGGGCAATGAGCAGTTCTTC
>TRBJ1-5|TRBV19|-|-
CASSLGTGGAVEPQHF
TGTGCCAGTAGTCTTGGGACCGGGGGAGCGGTCGAGCCCCAGCATTTT
>TRBJ2-1|TRBV15|-|-
CATSRVRFNEQFF
TGTGCCACCAGCAGAGTCCGTTTTAATGAGCAGTTCTTC
>TRBJ2-7|TRBV7-9|-|once
CASSMGTTSSYEQYF
TGTGCCAGCAGTATGGGGACAACCAGCTCCTACGAGCAGTACTTC
>TRBJ1-5|TRBV19|-|-
CASSIERTAQLHSNQPQHF
TGTGCCAGTAGTATTGAGAGGACAGCCCAGTTGCATAGCAATCAGCCCCAGCATTTT
>TRBJ2-5|TRBV7-7|TRBD2|-
CASTGTSGQETQYF
TGTGCCAGCACCGGGACTAGCGGCCAAGAGACCCAGTACTTC
>TRBJ1-1|TRBV6-4|-|few
CASSDLTGQTRF
TGTGCCAGCAGTGACCTTACAGGACAGACCCGCTTC
>TRBJ2-1|TRBV29-1|-|-
CSASLLTSYNEQFF
TGCAGCGCCTCCCTTCTAACCTCCTACAATGAGCAGTTCTTC
>TRBJ2-7|TRBV7-9|TRBD1|-
CASSVPYRGPYEQYF
TGTGCCAGCAGCGTCCCCTACAGGGGGCCCTACGAGCAGTACTTC
>TRBJ2-2|TRBV7-9|TRBD2|-
CASSPPSGVTGELFF
TGTGCCAGCAGCCCCCCTAGCGGGGTGACCGGGGAGCTGTTTTTT
>TRBJ1-1|TRBV23-1|-|-
CVARFEIRAEAFF
TGCGTCGCGAGGTTCGAAATCAGGGCTGAAGCTTTCTTT
>TRBJ2-7|TRBV21-1|-|-
CASSKKTGSSYEQYF
TGTGCCAGCAGCAAAAAGACAGGGAGCTCCTACGAGCAGTACTTC
>TRBJ2-7|TRBV5-5|TRBD1|-
CASSLSDRGPHEQYF
TGTGCCAGCAGCTTGTCGGACAGGGGTCCCCACGAGCAGTACTTC
>TRBJ2-1|TRBV4-1|TRBD1|-
CASSQVGTVKNEQFF
TGCGCCAGCAGCCAAGTAGGGACAGTCAAGAATGAGCAGTTCTTC
>TRBJ2-1|TRBV9|TRBD2|-
CASSQPVIPGLAGERAYNEQFF
TGTGCCAGCAGCCAGCCTGTAATTCCGGGACTAGCGGGAGAAAGGGCCTACAATGAGCAGTTCTTC
>TRBJ1-5|TRBV28|TRBD1|-
CASSFFRTGFFSNQPQHF
TGTGCCAGCAGTTTCTTTCGGACAGGATTTTTTAGCAATCAGCCCCAGCATTTT
>TRBJ2-7|TRBV4-2|TRBD1|-
CASSHGQGYEQYF
TGTGCCAGCAGCCACGGACAGGGCTACGAGCAGTACTTC
>TRBJ2-5|TRBV29-1|TRBD2|-
CSVKTSGRARVETQYF
TGCAGCGTTAAGACTAGCGGGAGGGCGAGGGTAGAGACCCAGTACTTC
>TRBJ2-1|TRBV4-1|TRBD2|-
CASSPGTSGSYSEQFF
TGCGCCAGCAGCCCCGGGACTAGCGGGAGTTACAGTGAGCAGTTCTTC
>TRBJ1-1|TRBV11-1|TRBD1|-
CASSYTGGPEAFF
TGTGCCAGCAGCTATACAGGGGGCCCTGAAGCTTTCTTT
>TRBJ2-2|TRBV10-1|TRBD2|once
CASSDWREVNTGELFF
TGCGCCAGCAGTGATTGGCGGGAGGTCAACACCGGGGAGCTGTTTTTT
>TRBJ2-2|TRBV7-6|-|-
CASSLALTDYYTGELFF
TGTGCCAGCAGCTTAGCCCTTACAGATTATTACACCGGGGAGCTGTTTTTT
>TRBJ2-1|TRBV11-2|TRBD2|-
CASSSVQTGGSNEQFF
TGTGCCAGCAGCTCCGTACAAACGGGAGGAAGCAATGAGCAGTTCTTC
>TRBJ1-5|TRBV6-4|-|-
CASSDPRRPQHF
TGTGCCAGCAGTGACCCCCGGAGGCCCCAGCATTTT
>TRBJ2-1|TRBV6-4|TRBD2|-
CASSDSTSGSNEQFF
TGTGCCAGCAGTGACTCGACTAGCGGGAGCAATGAGCAGTTCTTC
>TRBJ2-3|TRBV9|TRBD2|once
CASSAPIAGGPRDTQYF
TGTGCCAGCAGCGCCCCTATAGCGGGAGGGCCTCGGGATACGCAGTATTTT
>TRBJ2-1|TRBV5-8|TRBD2|-
CASSLGAALAGAEDEQFF
TGTGCCAGCAGCTTGGGTGCGGCTCTAGCGGGAGCGGAAGATGAGCAGTTCTTC
>TRBJ2-7|TRBV19|-|-
CASNFGLTGEQYF
TGTGCCAGTAATTTTGGACTTACAGGGGAGCAGTACTTC
>TRBJ1-2|TRBV30|-|-
CAWSVRNLRYGYTF
TGTGCCTGGAGTGTAAGAAACCTGAGATATGGCTACACCTTC
>TRBJ2-7|TRBV30|-|-
CAWSSNAYEQYF
TGTGCCTGGAGTTCTAACGCCTACGAGCAGTACTTC